This T cell receptor (beta chain) was sequenced in a study of T cells in narcolepsy. CDR3 length: 18 amino acids. Germline assignment: CDR1 SEHNR and CDR2 FQNEAQ (reference sequence). With V trimmed by 0 bases and J by 5 bases, 6 bases remained unmatched. Libraries were prepared by immunoSEQ multiplex PCR; TCRdb keeps only in-frame clonotypes and omits some of them. The sample comprises 20,000 to 30,000 clones, more than 65% of which are singletons, and approximately 0.98% rests with the top ten. The clonotype originates from a human donor in good health. Sequencing was carried out using memory (CD45RA-) CD4+ T cells from blood. V usage is TRBV7-9 and J usage is TRBJ2-3; 15 bases fit TRBD2. The DNA for the CDR3 is TGTGCCAGCAGCTTAGCGCGGGGACTAGCGGGAGGTGGAGATACGCAGTATTTT. It translates to CASSLARGLAGGGDTQYF.